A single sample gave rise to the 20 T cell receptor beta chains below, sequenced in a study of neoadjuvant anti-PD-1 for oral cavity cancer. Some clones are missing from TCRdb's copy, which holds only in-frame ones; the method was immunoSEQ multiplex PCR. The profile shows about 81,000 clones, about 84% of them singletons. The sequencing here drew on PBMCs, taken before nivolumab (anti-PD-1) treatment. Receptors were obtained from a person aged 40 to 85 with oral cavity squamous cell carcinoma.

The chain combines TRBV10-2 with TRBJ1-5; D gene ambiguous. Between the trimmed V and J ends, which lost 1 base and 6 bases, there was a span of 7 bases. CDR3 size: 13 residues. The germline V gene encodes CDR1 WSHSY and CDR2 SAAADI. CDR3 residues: CASSELLGQPQHF. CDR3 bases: TGCGCCAGCAGTGAGTTGCTTGGTCAGCCCCAGCATTTT.

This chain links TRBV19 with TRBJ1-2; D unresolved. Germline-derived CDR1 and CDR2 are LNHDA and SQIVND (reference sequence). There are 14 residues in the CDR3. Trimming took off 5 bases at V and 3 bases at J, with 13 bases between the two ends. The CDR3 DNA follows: TGTGCCAGTAGTCCGGCCGGGTATGACTATGGCTACACCTTC. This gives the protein CASSPAGYDYGYTF.

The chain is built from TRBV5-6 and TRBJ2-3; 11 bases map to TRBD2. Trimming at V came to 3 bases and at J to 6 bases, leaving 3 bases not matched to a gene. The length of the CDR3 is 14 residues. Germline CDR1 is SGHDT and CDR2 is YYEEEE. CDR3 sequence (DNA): TGTGCCAGCAGCTCCCGGACTAGCGGGGATACGCAGTATTTT. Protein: CASSSRTSGDTQYF. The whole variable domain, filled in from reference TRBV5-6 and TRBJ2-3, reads DAGVTQSPTHLIKTRGQQVTLRCSPKSGHDTVSWYQQALGQGPQFIFQYYEEEERQRGNFPDRFSGHQFPNYSSELNVNALLLGDSALYLCASSSRTSGDTQYFGPGTRLTVL.

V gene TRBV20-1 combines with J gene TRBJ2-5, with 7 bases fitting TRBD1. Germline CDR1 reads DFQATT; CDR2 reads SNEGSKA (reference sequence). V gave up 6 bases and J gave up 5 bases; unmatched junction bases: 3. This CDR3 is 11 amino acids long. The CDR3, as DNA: TGCAGTGCGACAGGGAAGGAGACCCAGTACTTC. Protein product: CSATGKETQYF.

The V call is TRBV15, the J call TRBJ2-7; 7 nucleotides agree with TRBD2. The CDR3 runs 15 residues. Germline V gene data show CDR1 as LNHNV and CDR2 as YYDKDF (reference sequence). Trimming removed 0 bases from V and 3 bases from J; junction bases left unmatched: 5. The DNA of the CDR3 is TGTGCCACCAGCAGAGATGGCCGGGGGGACTACGAGCAGTACTTC. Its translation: CATSRDGRGDYEQYF.

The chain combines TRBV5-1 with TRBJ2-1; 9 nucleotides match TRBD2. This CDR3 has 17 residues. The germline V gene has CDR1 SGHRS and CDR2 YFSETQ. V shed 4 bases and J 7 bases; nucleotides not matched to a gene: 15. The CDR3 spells CASSRDSAGGPRNEQFF. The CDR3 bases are TGCGCCAGCAGCCGAGACTCGGCGGGAGGGCCAAGGAATGAGCAGTTCTTC. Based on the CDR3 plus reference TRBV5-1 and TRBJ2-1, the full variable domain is KAGVTQTPRYLIKTRGQQVTLSCSPISGHRSVSWYQQTPGQGLQFLFEYFSETQRNKGNFPGRFSGRQFSNSRSEMNVSTLELGDSALYLCASSRDSAGGPRNEQFFGPGTRLTVL.

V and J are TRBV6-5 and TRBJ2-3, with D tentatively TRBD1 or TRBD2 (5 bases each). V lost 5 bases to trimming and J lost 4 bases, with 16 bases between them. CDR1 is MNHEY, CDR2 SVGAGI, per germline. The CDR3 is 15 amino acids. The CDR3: CASSRDGFMPDTQYF. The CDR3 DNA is TGTGCCAGCAGTCGGGACGGTTTCATGCCAGATACGCAGTATTTT.

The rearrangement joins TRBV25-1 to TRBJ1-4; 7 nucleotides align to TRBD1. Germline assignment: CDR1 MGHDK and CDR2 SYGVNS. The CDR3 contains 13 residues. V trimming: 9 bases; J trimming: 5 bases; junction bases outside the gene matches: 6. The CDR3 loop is CASTGTVNEKLFF. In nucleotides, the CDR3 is TGTGCCAGTACCGGGACAGTCAATGAAAAACTGTTTTTT.

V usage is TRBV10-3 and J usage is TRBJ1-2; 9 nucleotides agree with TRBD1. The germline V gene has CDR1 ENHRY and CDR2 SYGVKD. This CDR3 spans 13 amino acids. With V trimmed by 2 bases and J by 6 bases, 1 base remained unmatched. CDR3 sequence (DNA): TGTGCCATCAGTGAGAGGACAGGGGATGGCTACACCTTC. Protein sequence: CAISERTGDGYTF.

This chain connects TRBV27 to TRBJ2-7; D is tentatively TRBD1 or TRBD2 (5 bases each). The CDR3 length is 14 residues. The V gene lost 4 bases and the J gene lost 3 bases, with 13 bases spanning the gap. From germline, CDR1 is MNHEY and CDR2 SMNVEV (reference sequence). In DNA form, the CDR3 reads TGTGCCAGCAGTTCCCTCCGGGACGGCTACGAGCAGTACTTC. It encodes CASSSLRDGYEQYF.

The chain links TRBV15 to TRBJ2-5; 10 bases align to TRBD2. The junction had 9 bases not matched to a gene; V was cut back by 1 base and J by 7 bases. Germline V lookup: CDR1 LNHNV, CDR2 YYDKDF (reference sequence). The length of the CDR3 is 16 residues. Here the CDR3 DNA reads TGTGCCACCAGCAGAGTTCTAGCGGGAGTTGGAGGGACCCAGTACTTC. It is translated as CATSRVLAGVGGTQYF.

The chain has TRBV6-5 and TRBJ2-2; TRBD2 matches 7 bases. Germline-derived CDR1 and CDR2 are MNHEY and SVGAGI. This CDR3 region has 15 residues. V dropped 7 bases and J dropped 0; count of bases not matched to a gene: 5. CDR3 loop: CASIGGSANTGELFF. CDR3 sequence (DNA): TGTGCCAGCATCGGCGGGAGCGCGAACACCGGGGAGCTGTTTTTT.

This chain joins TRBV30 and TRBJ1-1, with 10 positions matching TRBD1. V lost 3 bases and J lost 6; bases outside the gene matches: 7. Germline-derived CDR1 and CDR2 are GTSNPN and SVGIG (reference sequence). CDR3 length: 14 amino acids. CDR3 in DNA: TGTGCCTGGAGAAGGGACAGGGGATGGGCTGAAGCTTTCTTT. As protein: CAWRRDRGWAEAFF.

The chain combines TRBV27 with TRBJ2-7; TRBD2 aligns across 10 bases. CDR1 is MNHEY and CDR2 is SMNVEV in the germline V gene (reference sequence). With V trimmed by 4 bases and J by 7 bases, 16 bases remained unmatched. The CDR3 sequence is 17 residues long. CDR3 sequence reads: CASSSSGTSERRGEQYF. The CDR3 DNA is TGTGCCAGCAGTTCCTCCGGGACTAGCGAACGTAGGGGGGAGCAGTACTTC.

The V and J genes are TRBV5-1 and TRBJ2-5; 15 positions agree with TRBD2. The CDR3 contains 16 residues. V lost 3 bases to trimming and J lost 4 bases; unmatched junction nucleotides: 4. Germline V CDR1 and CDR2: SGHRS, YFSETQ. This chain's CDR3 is CASSSGTSGRRETQYF. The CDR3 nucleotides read TGCGCCAGCAGCTCCGGGACTAGCGGGAGGAGAGAGACCCAGTACTTC.

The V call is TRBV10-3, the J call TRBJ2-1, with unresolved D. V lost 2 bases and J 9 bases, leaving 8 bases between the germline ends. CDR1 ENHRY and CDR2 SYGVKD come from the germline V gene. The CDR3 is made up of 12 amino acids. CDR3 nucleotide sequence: TGTGCCATCAGTGAGGGGGTGACTGAGCAGTTCTTC. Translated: CAISEGVTEQFF.

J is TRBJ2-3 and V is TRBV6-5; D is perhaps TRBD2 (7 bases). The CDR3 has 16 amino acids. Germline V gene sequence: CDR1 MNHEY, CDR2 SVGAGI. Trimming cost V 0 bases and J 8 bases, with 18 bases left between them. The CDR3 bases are TGTGCCAGCAGTTACTCGGTGGGGGCGGGAGAGGCTACGCAGTATTTT. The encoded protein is CASSYSVGAGEATQYF.

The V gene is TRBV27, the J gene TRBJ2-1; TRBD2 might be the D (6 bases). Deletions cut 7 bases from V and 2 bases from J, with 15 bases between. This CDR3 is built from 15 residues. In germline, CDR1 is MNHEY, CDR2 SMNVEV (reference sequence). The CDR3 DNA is TGTGCCAGCAATCGCGGAGGGGCCCCCTACAATGAGCAGTTCTTC. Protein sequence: CASNRGGAPYNEQFF.

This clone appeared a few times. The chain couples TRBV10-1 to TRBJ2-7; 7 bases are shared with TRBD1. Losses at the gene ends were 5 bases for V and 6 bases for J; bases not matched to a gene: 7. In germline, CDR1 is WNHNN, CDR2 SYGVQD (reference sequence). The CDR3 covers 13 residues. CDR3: CASSPTGFSEQYF. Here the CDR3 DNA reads TGCGCCAGCAGTCCGACAGGGTTTAGCGAGCAGTACTTC.

CDR3 residues: CAISEPGLAGTDTQYF. The CDR3 nucleotides are TGTGCCATCAGTGAGCCGGGACTAGCGGGGACAGATACGCAGTATTTT. The chain is built from TRBV10-3 and TRBJ2-3, with 13 nucleotides matching TRBD2. This CDR3 has 16 amino acids. V shed 2 bases and J 3 bases; nucleotides not matched to a gene: 2. Germline values: CDR1 ENHRY, CDR2 SYGVKD.